Below, one T cell receptor (beta chain) is given with its context. Its matching antigen is unknown. Germline CDR1 is SGHRS and CDR2 is YFSETQ. The CDR3 runs to 14 residues. Trimming left V 3 bases short and J 5 bases short, with 14 bases between. The assay, immunoSEQ v3.0, was run at survey level. For every sample, sequencing targeted roughly 40,000-55,000 T-cell genomes. TCRdb's table, derived via immunoSEQ multiplex PCR, lists solely in-frame clones and lacks some. The sample holds fewer than 25,000 clones; about nine tenths are singletons and the top ten take almost 7.5%. The data belong to a study of long-term antiretroviral therapy in people with HIV. The wider study: By about a decade, the earliest samples predate the 2015 immediate-ART recommendation. Points from the study as a whole: Clones that had undergone expansion before ART prevailed in the repertoire throughout all time points.

This sequence was found in a woman under 40 with HIV. The rearrangement links TRBV5-1 to TRBJ2-5; D is unclear. Sequencing used unsorted PBMCs, obtained 1.8 years before starting antiretroviral therapy. CDR3 protein: CASSSDPGRETQYF. The DNA of the CDR3 is TGCGCCAGCAGCTCGGACCCCGGACGGGAGACCCAGTACTTC.